This entry features one T cell receptor beta chain sequence. The sample comes from a study of blood T cell repertoires in COVID-19. Study-level background: Samples taken during acute and convalescent COVID-19 were collected in the United States, Italy and Spain. In each case, the material was cDNA or gDNA derived from T cells, B-cell-depleted T cells, or PBMCs.

Profiling relied on immunoSEQ multiplex PCR, and the TCRdb table lists in-frame clones only, not all of them. The sample contains about 73,000 clones, approximately 89% of which appear only once. The V gene lost 3 bases and the J gene lost 1 base, with 9 bases spanning the gap. Germline V gene sequence: CDR1 LNHDA, CDR2 SQIVND (reference sequence). This CDR3 is built from 14 residues. This chain joins TRBV19 and TRBJ1-1, with D perhaps TRBD1 (6 bases). The receptor was isolated from a man older than 75 with acute or convalescent COVID-19. What was sequenced was peripheral blood. CDR3 sequence: CASSMVGGNTEAFF. The CDR3 DNA follows: TGTGCCAGTAGTATGGTAGGGGGGAACACTGAAGCTTTCTTT.